This T cell receptor (beta chain) was identified in a study of blood T cell repertoires in COVID-19. The CDR3 extends over 16 amino acids. V lost 1 base, J lost 7 bases, and 19 bases lay in between. The V gene's germline CDR1 is SNHLY and CDR2 FYNNEI. Only in-frame clones appear in the TCRdb table, and some are missing; sequencing was by immunoSEQ multiplex PCR. Here the sample spans around 370,000 clones, around 87% being singletons. The receptor comes from a woman aged 50 to 65 with COVID-19, enrolled during active disease. This rearrangement joins TRBV2 to TRBJ1-2, with D possibly TRBD1 on 6 matching bases. The material sequenced was peripheral blood. The CDR3 region is CASSEGTGGRLGGYTF. Here the CDR3 DNA reads TGTGCCAGCAGTGAAGGGACGGGGGGGCGATTGGGTGGCTACACCTTC.